Listed here are 25 T cell receptor beta chains from one sample, sequenced in a study of blood T cell repertoires in COVID-19. Sequencing used immunoSEQ multiplex PCR; TCRdb keeps in-frame clones, though not all of them. The table records approximately 260,000 clones, roughly 91% of them present only once. What was sequenced was PBMCs or T cells enriched from blood (not recorded which). Source of these receptors: a woman aged 60-75 years who had recovered from COVID-19.

This chain uses TRBV5-1 with TRBJ2-2; no clear D. The ends were cut back, 2 bases at V and 0 bases at J, with 8 bases in the middle. The germline gives CDR1 SGHRS, CDR2 YFSETQ. CDR3 length: 15 amino acids. The CDR3 loop reads CASSFISANTGELFF. The CDR3 region has the DNA TGCGCCAGCAGCTTTATCTCCGCGAACACCGGGGAGCTGTTTTTT.

This clone showed up just a few times. The chain couples TRBV10-1 to TRBJ1-1, with TRBD1 as a possible D gene (6 bases). Germline CDR1 is WNHNN and CDR2 is SYGVQD (reference sequence). The CDR3 extends over 13 amino acids. The V and J ends lost 6 bases and 1 base respectively, with 9 bases between them. The CDR3 DNA follows: TGCGCCAGCAGGCAGGGACAGAACACTGAAGCTTTCTTT. Amino acids: CASRQGQNTEAFF.

The chain carries TRBV10-3 and TRBJ2-2, with D possibly TRBD2 on 6 matching bases. The CDR3 has 18 residues. V was pared by 6 bases and J by 5 bases, with 25 bases between. Germline assignment: CDR1 ENHRY and CDR2 SYGVKD. CDR3 protein: CAIRGGKGGISYTGELFF. CDR3 in DNA: TGTGCCATCAGAGGTGGTAAGGGAGGAATTTCGTATACCGGGGAGCTGTTTTTT.

The J gene is TRBJ1-5, the V gene TRBV30; TRBD1 matches at 7 bases. Germline V CDR1 and CDR2: GTSNPN, SVGIG (reference sequence). V trimming: 2 bases; J trimming: 6 bases; junction bases outside the gene matches: 7. The CDR3 is made up of 14 amino acids. The CDR3 DNA sequence: TGTGCCTGGAGTAAAAAACAGGGGACTCAGCCCCAGCATTTT. It codes for CAWSKKQGTQPQHF.

The gene calls are TRBV5-6 and TRBJ2-7; no clear D gene. The V end lost 4 bases, the J end lost 5 bases, and 7 bases lay between the germline ends. CDR3 size: 11 residues. Germline lookup yields CDR1 SGHDT and CDR2 YYEEEE. CDR3 protein: CASSKLNEQYF. CDR3 DNA: TGTGCCAGCAGCAAACTTAACGAGCAGTACTTC.

J is TRBJ1-5 and V is TRBV9, with a tentative D call TRBD1 (5 bases). The CDR3 has 14 amino acids. Germline V CDR1 and CDR2: SGDLS, YYNGEE. V lost 0 bases, J lost 10 bases, and 14 bases lay in between. The chain's CDR3 is CASSVESGGVPQHF. CDR3 nucleotides: TGTGCCAGCAGCGTAGAGTCCGGGGGTGTTCCCCAGCATTTT.

This sequence joins TRBV29-1 and TRBJ1-2; D call uncertain. The CDR3 runs 10 residues. Germline V gives CDR1 SQVTM, CDR2 ANQGSEA. V shed 4 bases and J shed 5 bases, with 5 bases lying between them. In DNA form, the CDR3 reads TGCAGCGTTGGCGGGTATGGCTACACCTTC. It translates to CSVGGYGYTF.

In this sample, this clone turned up once. The chain uses TRBV25-1 and TRBJ2-1; TRBD2 matches 11 bases. Germline V gene data show CDR1 as MGHDK and CDR2 as SYGVNS. V lost 7 bases to trimming and J lost 9 bases; unmatched junction nucleotides: 11. CDR3 length equals 15 residues. The CDR3 loop reads CASTKRTSGHTEQFF. In DNA, the CDR3 is TGTGCCAGCACAAAACGGACTAGCGGGCACACTGAGCAGTTCTTC. The whole variable domain, filled in from reference TRBV25-1 and TRBJ2-1, reads EADIYQTPRYLVIGTGKKITLECSQTMGHDKMYWYQQDPGMELHLIHYSYGVNSTEKGDLSSESTVSRIRTEHFPLTLESARPSHTSQYLCASTKRTSGHTEQFFGPGTRLTVL.

V gene TRBV6-5 combines with J gene TRBJ1-3, with a possible D match to TRBD1 (5 bases). The germline V gene has CDR1 MNHEY and CDR2 SVGAGI. V gave up 6 bases and J gave up 2 bases, with 14 bases separating them. The CDR3 consists of 15 residues. The CDR3 region has the DNA TGTGCCAGCAGACCCGGGGGGGACGCTGGAAACACCATATATTTT. Translated: CASRPGGDAGNTIYF.

This chain connects TRBV3-1 (or the pseudogene TRBV3-2) to TRBJ1-2; TRBD1 agrees at 8 bases. Looked up from germline, CDR1 is LGHDT and CDR2 is YNNKEL (reference sequence). Germline trimming cut 1 base from V and 3 bases from J; bases unmatched to any gene: 4. The CDR3 length is 15 residues. The CDR3: CASSQGDRGDYGYTF. The CDR3 nucleotides are TGTGCCAGCAGCCAAGGCGACAGGGGAGACTATGGCTACACCTTC.

J is TRBJ1-2 and V is TRBV4-1; D gene uncertain. Germline V gene lookup returns CDR1 MGHRA and CDR2 YSYEKL. V was pared by 1 base and J by 8 bases, with 14 bases between. CDR3 length equals 14 residues. CDR3 nucleotides: TGCGCCAGCAGCCAAGTGTCGTATGAGGGAGGCTACACCTTC. Amino acids: CASSQVSYEGGYTF.

Only a few counts were recorded for this clone. The V and J genes are TRBV5-1 and TRBJ2-7, with a possible D match to TRBD1 (6 bases). Germline CDR1 reads SGHRS; CDR2 reads YFSETQ. The CDR3 runs 14 residues. The V end lost 7 bases, the J end lost 2 bases, and 16 bases lay between the germline ends. The CDR3 DNA reads TGCGCCAGCCGGCCGTCGACAGGCGCCTACGAGCAGTACTTC. It codes for CASRPSTGAYEQYF.

The V and J genes are TRBV3-1 (or the pseudogene TRBV3-2) and TRBJ2-1, with 9 bases aligning to TRBD2. The CDR3 contains 18 residues. V was clipped by 1 base and J by 1 base; unmatched bases: 8. The germline gives CDR1 LGHDT, CDR2 YNNKEL (reference sequence). CDR3 loop: CASSQGLAGRWSYNEQFF. The CDR3 DNA is TGTGCCAGCAGCCAAGGTCTAGCGGGAAGGTGGTCCTACAATGAGCAGTTCTTC.

The chain joins TRBV7-9 to TRBJ1-2, with a possible D match to TRBD1 (6 bases). Trimming cost V 0 bases and J 7 bases, with 9 bases left between them. CDR3 length: 13 residues. The germline gives CDR1 SEHNR, CDR2 FQNEAQ (reference sequence). The CDR3 here is CASSLATGGGYTF. In nucleotides, the CDR3 is TGTGCCAGCAGCTTAGCGACAGGTGGTGGCTACACCTTC.

The chain couples TRBV5-8 to TRBJ1-1; TRBD1 is a possible D gene (6 bases). The V end was cut by 2 bases, the J end by 11 bases, with 22 bases between. The CDR3 is 15 amino acids. CDR1 is SGHTS and CDR2 is YDEGEE in the germline V gene. The CDR3 nucleotides read TGTGCCAGCAGCTTCGGGCAGGGGTCTTCAGTTCAGGCTTTCTTT. Translated, it gives CASSFGQGSSVQAFF.

This chain links TRBV7-2 with TRBJ2-5, with a possible D match to TRBD1 (6 bases). Looked up from germline, CDR1 is SGHTA and CDR2 is FQGNSA. The CDR3 consists of 14 residues. V lost 2 bases and J lost 3, with 10 bases in between. CDR3: CASSLWAGEETQYF. In DNA form, the CDR3 reads TGTGCCAGCAGCTTATGGGCAGGGGAAGAGACCCAGTACTTC.

This clone was found once. The chain combines TRBV6-5 with TRBJ2-7; D call uncertain. The V and J ends lost 7 bases and 1 base respectively, with 11 bases between them. The CDR3 spans 13 residues. Germline V CDR1 and CDR2: MNHEY, SVGAGI. The CDR3, as DNA: TGTGCCAGCAACGCTGGCAATTCCTACGAGCAGTACTTC. Residues: CASNAGNSYEQYF.

The V gene is TRBV20-1, the J gene TRBJ1-1; D is uncertain. This CDR3 comprises 12 residues. Germline CDR1 and CDR2: DFQATT and SNEGSKA (reference sequence). The V end lost 3 bases, the J end lost 5 bases, and 10 bases lay between the germline ends. In DNA, the CDR3 is TGCAGTGCTAGTTCGGGTGGGACTGAAGCTTTCTTT. Its translation is CSASSGGTEAFF.

The chain links TRBV7-2 to TRBJ2-1; no reliable D call. Germline V gene sequence: CDR1 SGHTA, CDR2 FQGNSA. The CDR3 spans 14 residues. V shed 6 bases and J shed 3 bases, with 12 bases lying between them. This chain's CDR3 is CASSSLFSYNEQFF. The CDR3 coding sequence is TGTGCCAGCAGTTCGCTATTTAGCTACAATGAGCAGTTCTTC. The whole variable domain, remainder taken from reference TRBV7-2 and TRBJ2-1, is GAGVSQSPSNKVTEKGKDVELRCDPISGHTALYWYRQSLGQGLEFLIYFQGNSAPDKSGLPSDRFSAERTGGSVSTLTIQRTQQEDSAVYLCASSSLFSYNEQFFGPGTRLTVL.

The genes are TRBV14 and TRBJ1-2; a weak D match, TRBD1 (5 bases). Germline CDR1 SGHDN, CDR2 FVKESK. This CDR3 contains 15 residues. V was trimmed by 0 bases and J by 4 bases, leaving 12 bases between them. The CDR3 nucleotides read TGTGCCAGCAGCCAAGATTCAGGGTCGGGCTATGGCTACACCTTC. Protein product: CASSQDSGSGYGYTF.

The DNA of the CDR3 is TGTGCCAGCACCGGAGGGGCGAACACTGAAGCTTTCTTT. Translating it yields CASTGGANTEAFF. The chain uses TRBV2 and TRBJ1-1, with D perhaps matching TRBD1 (5 bases). Looked up from germline, CDR1 is SNHLY and CDR2 is FYNNEI. V was pared by 7 bases and J by 1 base, with 10 bases between. This CDR3 spans 13 amino acids.

This clone was detected a few times. The chain is built from TRBV21-1 and TRBJ1-2; TRBD1 is taken as the D call from the table, unchecked against the DNA. TRBV21-1 represents a pseudogene. This CDR3 spans 14 amino acids. The chain's CDR3 is CASSKALADYGYTF. CDR3 DNA: TGTGCCAGCAGCAAAGCCCTGGCAGACTATGGCTACACCTTC.

The V and J genes are TRBV10-1 and TRBJ2-1; D unresolved. Germline V CDR1 and CDR2: WNHNN, SYGVQD (reference sequence). Trimming shortened V by 4 bases and J by 1 base, and 11 bases separated the two germline ends. The CDR3 is made up of 15 amino acids. CDR3 nucleotide sequence: TGCGCCAGCAGTGTCGTAGTCGGGTCCTACAATGAGCAGTTCTTC. This codes for CASSVVVGSYNEQFF.

Turning to this clone: An end of the junction differs from the germline gene, which may be a read error. The J gene is TRBJ2-7, the V gene TRBV28, with a weak D call TRBD2 (6 bases). CDR3 length: 11 residues. Germline V gene sequence: CDR1 MDHEN, CDR2 SYDVKM. Here the CDR3 reads CRVGGLSEQYF. CDR3 nucleotides: TGCCGCGTCGGGGGTCTTAGCGAGCAGTACTTC.

The V gene is TRBV4-1, the J gene TRBJ2-7; D not certain. The CDR3 consists of 16 residues. Trimming took off 4 bases at V and 1 base at J, with 17 bases between the two ends. Germline-derived CDR1 and CDR2 are MGHRA and YSYEKL. In DNA, the CDR3 is TGCGCCAGCAGCCCTTATTTGGCTAGGATGTCCTACGAGCAGTACTTC. It specifies CASSPYLARMSYEQYF.